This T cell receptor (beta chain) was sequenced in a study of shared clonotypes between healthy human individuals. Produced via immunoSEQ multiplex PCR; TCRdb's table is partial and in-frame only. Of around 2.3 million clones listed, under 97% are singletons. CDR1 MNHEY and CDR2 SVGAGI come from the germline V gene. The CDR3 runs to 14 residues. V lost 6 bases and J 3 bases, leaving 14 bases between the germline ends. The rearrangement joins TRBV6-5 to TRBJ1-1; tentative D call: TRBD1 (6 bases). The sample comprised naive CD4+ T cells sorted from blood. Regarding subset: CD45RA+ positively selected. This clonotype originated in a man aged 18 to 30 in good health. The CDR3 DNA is TGTGCCAGCAGCAGGGGAACGAGGGACACTGAAGCTTTCTTT. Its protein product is CASSRGTRDTEAFF.